The 14 T cell receptor beta chains given below trace back to one sample, sequenced in a study of blood T cell repertoires in COVID-19. The method was immunoSEQ multiplex PCR; TCRdb's version includes in-frame clones alone and lacks a portion of them. The data show some 290,000 clones, about 86% seen once. Sequenced material: peripheral blood. All receptors derive from a man younger than 30 with active or convalescent COVID-19.

V gene TRBV19 combines with J gene TRBJ1-3; 8 positions match TRBD1. V dropped 9 bases and J dropped 2; count of bases not matched to a gene: 15. The CDR3 totals 17 residues. Germline loops: CDR1 LNHDA, CDR2 SQIVND (reference sequence). CDR3 amino acids: CASRTGYNGGAGNTIYF. The DNA of the CDR3 is TGTGCCAGCCGGACAGGGTATAATGGCGGAGCTGGAAACACCATATATTTT.

This clone is a singleton in its sample. The rearrangement joins TRBV7-9 to TRBJ2-2, with D perhaps TRBD2 (5 bases). The CDR3 contains 16 residues. Trimming pared 3 bases from V and 5 bases from J, leaving 16 bases between. CDR1 and CDR2 (germline): SEHNR, FQNEAQ (reference sequence). The DNA for the CDR3 is TGTGCCAGCAGCTTTTCCCCGGGATGTGAAACCGGGGAGCTGTTTTTT. Its protein is CASSFSPGCETGELFF.

This clone was recorded a few times. The chain employs TRBV6-5 and TRBJ2-2, with D perhaps matching TRBD1 (6 bases). Trimming left V 7 bases short and J 7 bases short, with 10 bases between. The CDR3 has 12 amino acids. Germline-derived CDR1 and CDR2 are MNHEY and SVGAGI. CDR3 in DNA: TGTGCCAGCACACAGGGCAACGGGGAGCTGTTTTTT. Residues: CASTQGNGELFF.

V gene TRBV4-3 combines with J gene TRBJ2-7, with 9 bases lining up with TRBD2. The V segment lost 0 bases and the J segment 6 bases; nucleotides outside the gene matches: 9. The germline V gene has CDR1 LGHNA and CDR2 YSLEER. The CDR3 runs to 16 residues. The CDR3 reads CASSQEVGSGRLEQYF. CDR3 sequence (DNA): TGCGCCAGCAGCCAAGAAGTGGGTAGCGGGAGACTCGAGCAGTACTTC.

The CDR3, as DNA: TGTGCCAGCAGTAGAAGCGGGAGGGCCCGCAATGAGCAGTTCTTC. This sequence encodes CASSRSGRARNEQFF. The rearrangement joins TRBV2 to TRBJ2-1, with 10 bases identical to TRBD2. Germline trimming cut 5 bases from V and 6 bases from J; bases unmatched to any gene: 7. There are 15 residues in the CDR3. Germline V gives CDR1 SNHLY, CDR2 FYNNEI.

The sample holds one count of this clone. CDR3 amino acids: CASSLFSGHTGELFF. The CDR3 DNA is TGTGCCAGCTCTCTCTTTAGCGGACACACCGGGGAGCTGTTTTTT. The chain joins TRBV7-9 to TRBJ2-2; D is perhaps TRBD2 (6 bases). In germline, CDR1 is SEHNR, CDR2 FQNEAQ (reference sequence). With 8 bases removed from V and 3 bases from J, the gap between germline ends came to 16 bases. CDR3 length: 15 residues.

Only a few counts were recorded for this clone. The V gene is TRBV3-1 (or the pseudogene TRBV3-2), the J gene TRBJ1-1; D uncertain. Per germline, CDR1 LGHDT and CDR2 YNNKEL (reference sequence). With 0 bases removed from V and 9 bases from J, the gap between germline ends came to 2 bases. The CDR3 loop spans 10 amino acids. CDR3 in DNA: TGTGCCAGCAGCCAAGACAAAGCTTTCTTT. It translates to CASSQDKAFF.

The chain couples TRBV10-2 to TRBJ1-5; TRBD1 is a possible D gene (5 bases). V was trimmed by 6 bases and J by 7 bases, leaving 13 bases between them. Germline assignment: CDR1 WSHSY and CDR2 SAAADI. There are 13 residues in the CDR3. Here the CDR3 DNA reads TGCGCCAGCAGAGCCAGGGTCGAGCAGCCCCAGCATTTT. Its protein is CASRARVEQPQHF.

The V call is TRBV10-3, the J call TRBJ2-4; D gene uncertain. The CDR3 extends over 15 amino acids. Germline CDR1 ENHRY, CDR2 SYGVKD. Deletions cut 2 bases from V and 0 bases from J, with 8 bases between. The CDR3 coding sequence is TGTGCCATCAGTGAGGAACAGCTAGCCAAAAACATTCAGTACTTC. The encoded protein is CAISEEQLAKNIQYF.

The gene calls are TRBV5-5 and TRBJ2-1; D might be TRBD1 (5 bases). V gave up 9 bases and J gave up 1 base, with 20 bases separating them. This CDR3 comprises 16 residues. The germline V gene has CDR1 SGHKS and CDR2 YYEKEE (reference sequence). The CDR3 loop reads CATHPQLRASYNEQFF. In DNA form, the CDR3 reads TGTGCCACCCACCCCCAGCTCAGGGCGTCCTACAATGAGCAGTTCTTC.

This rearrangement joins TRBV3-1 (or the pseudogene TRBV3-2) to TRBJ2-7, with unresolved D. CDR1 and CDR2 from the germline V gene are LGHDT and YNNKEL (reference sequence). V was cut by 0 bases and J by 0 bases, with 6 bases left in between. This CDR3 comprises 14 residues. The CDR3 DNA sequence: TGTGCCAGCAGCCAAGATACAAACTCCTACGAGCAGTACTTC. Translation: CASSQDTNSYEQYF.

This clone has at least ten counts. The chain employs TRBV6-4 and TRBJ2-2, with TRBD1 as a possible D gene (6 bases). The V gene's germline CDR1 is MRHNA and CDR2 SNTAGT. The ends were cut back, 0 bases at V and 3 bases at J, with 11 bases in the middle. CDR3 length equals 16 residues. For the CDR3, the DNA is TGTGCCAGCAGTGACTCGGGTGCAGGGGACACCGGGGAGCTGTTTTTT. Amino acid sequence: CASSDSGAGDTGELFF.

The gene calls are TRBV12-5 and TRBJ2-7, with 7 nucleotides matching TRBD1. Per the germline V gene, CDR1 is LGHNT and CDR2 is FRNRAP. CDR3 length: 15 amino acids. Trimming cost V 5 bases and J 4 bases; bases outside gene matches: 11. The CDR3 protein is CASGPGQPGGYEQYF. Here the CDR3 DNA reads TGTGCTAGTGGTCCGGGACAGCCTGGGGGTTACGAGCAGTACTTC.

V is TRBV12-3 or TRBV12-4 and J is TRBJ1-1; no clear D gene. The CDR3 extends over 13 amino acids. V shed 6 bases and J shed 6 bases, with 14 bases lying between them. The CDR3 loop is CASSHTAIPEAFF. The CDR3 bases are TGTGCCAGCAGCCACACAGCCATTCCTGAAGCTTTCTTT.